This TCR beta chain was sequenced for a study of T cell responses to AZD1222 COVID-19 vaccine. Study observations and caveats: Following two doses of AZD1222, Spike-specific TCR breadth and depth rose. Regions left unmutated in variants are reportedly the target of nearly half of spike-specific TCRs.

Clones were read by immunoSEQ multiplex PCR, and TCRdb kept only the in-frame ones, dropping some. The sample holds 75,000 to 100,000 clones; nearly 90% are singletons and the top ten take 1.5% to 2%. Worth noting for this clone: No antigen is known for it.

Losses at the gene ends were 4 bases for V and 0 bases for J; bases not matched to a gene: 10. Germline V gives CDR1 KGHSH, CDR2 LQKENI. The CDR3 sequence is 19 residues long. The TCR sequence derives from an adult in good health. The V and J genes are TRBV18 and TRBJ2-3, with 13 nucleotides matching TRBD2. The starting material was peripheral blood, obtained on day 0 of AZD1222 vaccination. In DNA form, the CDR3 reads TGTGCCAGCTCACGGTGGACTAGCGGGGGACTGACTAGCACAGATACGCAGTATTTT. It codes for CASSRWTSGGLTSTDTQYF.